The 8 T cell receptor beta chains in this list originate from one sample, sequenced in a study of a mutant IDH1 vaccine in newly diagnosed glioma (dated by TCRdb to the early 2020s). Library preparation was by the immunoSEQ multiplex PCR assay. TCRdb holds this immuneACCESS table with in-frame rearrangements only. Some clones are missing; in checked studies, unresolved V genes explain under half, and the rest has no known cause. The sample profile shows over 30,000 clones; more than 70% of them were found once. Together, the top ten hold roughly 9% of the sample. Read against the paper, the sample's time point label means: baseline, week 1 (first vaccination visit). Interpreted using the paper, the treatment or condition label stands for: pre-vaccination baseline after standard-of-care therapy. The sample here was peripheral blood mononuclear cells (PBMCs), taken from a glioma patient treated with radiotherapy, temozolomide or both. The receptors stem from a man aged 50 to 60 with glioma. Some clones in this sample may be carry-over from other donors' samples.

This chain connects TRBV5-1 to TRBJ1-1; D might be TRBD1 (5 bases). This CDR3 is built from 14 residues. Trimming pared 3 bases from V and 3 bases from J, leaving 12 bases between. The germline gives CDR1 SGHRS, CDR2 YFSETQ. The CDR3 loop reads CASSSGRGYTEAFF. Written as DNA, the CDR3 is TGCGCCAGCAGCTCGGGACGGGGATACACTGAAGCTTTCTTT.

V gene TRBV7-9 combines with J gene TRBJ1-1; D not resolved. Trimming left V 5 bases short and J 3 bases short, with 7 bases between. Per germline, CDR1 SEHNR and CDR2 FQNEAQ (reference sequence). This CDR3 region has 12 residues. The CDR3 is CASSPQDTEAFF. The CDR3 DNA sequence: TGTGCCAGCAGCCCCCAGGACACTGAAGCTTTCTTT.

Here the CDR3 DNA reads TGTGCCAGCAGCTCGCCCCGGGACAGGGAGTCAGATACGCAGTATTTT. It encodes CASSSPRDRESDTQYF. This chain joins TRBV5-6 and TRBJ2-3; TRBD1 matches at 9 bases. There are 16 residues in the CDR3. V shed 3 bases, J shed 4 bases, and the junction held 9 bases outside the gene matches. Germline CDR1 SGHDT, CDR2 YYEEEE.

This sequence joins TRBV6-4 and TRBJ2-3; 13 nucleotides line up with TRBD2. Germline V gene sequence: CDR1 MRHNA, CDR2 SNTAGT. This CDR3 comprises 16 residues. The V and J ends lost 3 bases and 2 bases, in that order; junction bases with no gene match: 2. This chain's CDR3 is CASSELAGGPTDTQYF. In DNA form, the CDR3 reads TGTGCCAGCAGTGAACTAGCGGGAGGGCCCACAGATACGCAGTATTTT.

This sequence joins TRBV6-6 and TRBJ1-2; D call uncertain. V was trimmed by 5 bases and J by 2 bases, leaving 6 bases between them. CDR1 MNHNY and CDR2 SVGAGI come from the germline V gene (reference sequence). This CDR3 is 12 amino acids long. The CDR3, as DNA: TGTGCCAGCAGTCCGGACAACTATGGCTACACCTTC. Its protein product is CASSPDNYGYTF.

A remark on this clone: The same CDR3 arises from other DNA sequences in this sample as well. This sequence joins TRBV5-1 and TRBJ2-3, with 8 bases aligning to TRBD1. There are 14 residues in the CDR3. Germline-derived CDR1 and CDR2 are SGHRS and YFSETQ. The V segment lost 0 bases and the J segment 4 bases; nucleotides outside the gene matches: 1. The CDR3 here is CASSLGQGSDTQYF. Here the CDR3 DNA reads TGCGCCAGCAGCTTGGGACAGGGGTCAGATACGCAGTATTTT. Looking up the rest from reference TRBV5-1 and TRBJ2-3 gives the full variable domain: KAGVTQTPRYLIKTRGQQVTLSCSPISGHRSVSWYQQTPGQGLQFLFEYFSETQRNKGNFPGRFSGRQFSNSRSEMNVSTLELGDSALYLCASSLGQGSDTQYFGPGTRLTVL.

The chain uses TRBV7-9 and TRBJ1-2; a possible D gene is TRBD1 (6 bases). Germline V gives CDR1 SEHNR, CDR2 FQNEAQ (reference sequence). CDR3 size: 13 residues. V lost 5 bases, J lost 5 bases, and 12 bases lay in between. The CDR3 coding sequence is TGTGCCAGCAGCCGACCAGGGGAGTATGGCTACACCTTC. This translates into CASSRPGEYGYTF.

The gene calls are TRBV6-5 and TRBJ2-7, with a possible D match to TRBD1 (5 bases). The ends were cut back, 5 bases at V and 2 bases at J, with 13 bases in the middle. The CDR3 sequence is 14 residues long. Germline V gene data show CDR1 as MNHEY and CDR2 as SVGAGI. The CDR3 protein is CASSETGNTYEQYF. The DNA of the CDR3 is TGTGCCAGCAGTGAAACAGGAAATACCTACGAGCAGTACTTC.